This is a list of T cell receptor beta chains from one sample in a study of shared clonotypes between healthy human individuals. Produced via immunoSEQ multiplex PCR; TCRdb's table is partial and in-frame only. The data show 2 million to 2.5 million clones, 85% to 95% seen once. The source material was naive CD4+ T cells from PBMCs. Receptors were obtained from a man between 18 and 35 years old in good health. Some clones in this sample may be carry-over from other donors' samples. The CDR3 runs from the conserved cysteine through the conserved F or W. The D gene is left open where the match is weak. Part of the rows lack a size; the others show once, few, many or a class for expanded clones.

clone_size: .
d_call: TRBD1
v_call: TRBV5-1
j_call: TRBJ2-7
cdr3_nt: TGCGCCAGCAGCTATGGACAGGGGAGCGAGCAGTACTTC
cdr3_aa: CASSYGQGSEQYF

clone_size: .
d_call: .
v_call: TRBV5-1
j_call: TRBJ2-7
cdr3_nt: TGCGCCAGCAGCTTGCCCCTGGAGGCACCCAGATACGAGCAGTACTTC
cdr3_aa: CASSLPLEAPRYEQYF

clone_size: once
d_call: .
v_call: TRBV9
j_call: TRBJ2-5
cdr3_nt: TGTGCCAGCAGCCAGGGGGGCAGCGCAGAGACCCAGTACTTC
cdr3_aa: CASSQGGSAETQYF

clone_size: .
d_call: TRBD1
v_call: TRBV18
j_call: TRBJ1-2
cdr3_nt: TGTGCCAGCTCACCCCCGGACAGGGTGGGCTATGGCTACACCTTC
cdr3_aa: CASSPPDRVGYGYTF

clone_size: .
d_call: TRBD1
v_call: TRBV2
j_call: TRBJ2-3
cdr3_nt: TGTGCCAGCAGTCTCGGGGACAGCAGCACAGATACGCAGTATTTT
cdr3_aa: CASSLGDSSTDTQYF

clone_size: .
d_call: .
v_call: TRBV18
j_call: TRBJ2-7
cdr3_nt: TGTGCCAGCTCACCACTCCACGGTGGATGGGCGGACGAGCAGTACTTC
cdr3_aa: CASSPLHGGWADEQYF

clone_size: .
d_call: .
v_call: TRBV28
j_call: TRBJ1-6
cdr3_nt: TGTGCCAGCAGTTTATACGGCAGCTCCTATAATTCACCCCTCCACTTT
cdr3_aa: CASSLYGSSYNSPLHF

clone_size: .
d_call: TRBD2
v_call: TRBV5-1
j_call: TRBJ2-3
cdr3_nt: TGCGCCAGCAGCCCCGACCCGACTAGCTCCTCGCAGTATTTT
cdr3_aa: CASSPDPTSSSQYF

clone_size: once
d_call: .
v_call: TRBV19
j_call: TRBJ1-2
cdr3_nt: TGTGCCAGTAATACAGGGTTACTTAACTATGGCTACACCTTC
cdr3_aa: CASNTGLLNYGYTF

clone_size: .
d_call: .
v_call: TRBV28
j_call: TRBJ2-5
cdr3_nt: TGTGCCAGCAGTTTTAAAAACTGGAACTTCCAAGAGACCCAGTACTTC
cdr3_aa: CASSFKNWNFQETQYF

clone_size: .
d_call: .
v_call: TRBV30
j_call: TRBJ2-7
cdr3_nt: TGTGCCTGCGCGAGGGACCCCTTAGAGCAGTACTTC
cdr3_aa: CACARDPLEQYF

clone_size: once
d_call: .
v_call: TRBV6-1
j_call: TRBJ2-3
cdr3_nt: TGTGCCAGCAGTGATTACGTGGCCAACACAGATACGCAGTATTTT
cdr3_aa: CASSDYVANTDTQYF

clone_size: once
d_call: .
v_call: TRBV7-8
j_call: TRBJ1-4
cdr3_nt: TGTGCCAGCAGCGCAAGGGAGGGGGGAAATGAAAAACTGTTTTTT
cdr3_aa: CASSAREGGNEKLFF

clone_size: .
d_call: .
v_call: TRBV15
j_call: TRBJ1-1
cdr3_nt: TGTGCCACCAGCAGAGGACGGGGTGAAGCTTTCTTT
cdr3_aa: CATSRGRGEAFF

clone_size: .
d_call: .
v_call: TRBV6-5
j_call: TRBJ1-1
cdr3_nt: TGTGCCAGCAGTTATCGACAGTCCACTGAAGCTTTCTTT
cdr3_aa: CASSYRQSTEAFF

clone_size: .
d_call: TRBD1
v_call: TRBV30
j_call: TRBJ1-1
cdr3_nt: TGTGCCTGGATTCTCGGACAGGGGGGGACGAAAGCTTTCTTT
cdr3_aa: CAWILGQGGTKAFF

clone_size: .
d_call: .
v_call: TRBV28
j_call: TRBJ1-5
cdr3_nt: TGTGCCAGCAGTTTATGGGCCGCTACCCACCAGCCCCAGCATTTT
cdr3_aa: CASSLWAATHQPQHF

clone_size: .
d_call: .
v_call: TRBV15
j_call: TRBJ1-1
cdr3_nt: TGTGCCACCAGCAGAGGGGAGGCCGAAGCTTTCTTT
cdr3_aa: CATSRGEAEAFF

clone_size: .
d_call: .
v_call: TRBV18
j_call: TRBJ2-7
cdr3_nt: TGTGCCAGCTCACCTACCAACAGCGGCGAGCAGTACTTC
cdr3_aa: CASSPTNSGEQYF

clone_size: .
d_call: TRBD2
v_call: TRBV5-1
j_call: TRBJ2-1
cdr3_nt: TGCGCCAGCAGCGATCCAGCGGGAGGAGGTTACAATGAGCAGTTCTTC
cdr3_aa: CASSDPAGGGYNEQFF

clone_size: .
d_call: .
v_call: TRBV2
j_call: TRBJ2-5
cdr3_nt: TGTGCCAGCCGGCGGTCAGGGGTCGCGGAGACCCAGTACTTC
cdr3_aa: CASRRSGVAETQYF

clone_size: .
d_call: TRBD2
v_call: TRBV5-4
j_call: TRBJ2-1
cdr3_nt: TGTGCCAGCAGCCCTCCTAGCGGGACCCTCTACAATGAGCAGTTCTTC
cdr3_aa: CASSPPSGTLYNEQFF

clone_size: few
d_call: .
v_call: TRBV5-6
j_call: TRBJ1-1
cdr3_nt: TGTGCCAGCCACCGGGACGTGAACACTGAAGCTTTCTTT
cdr3_aa: CASHRDVNTEAFF

clone_size: .
d_call: .
v_call: TRBV27
j_call: TRBJ2-7
cdr3_nt: TGTGCCAGCAGTTTGGGAAGGGACTACGAGCAGTACTTC
cdr3_aa: CASSLGRDYEQYF

clone_size: .
d_call: .
v_call: TRBV6-1
j_call: TRBJ1-5
cdr3_nt: TGTGCCAGCAGTGAATCCTGGGGGGTCCAGCCCCAGCATTTT
cdr3_aa: CASSESWGVQPQHF

clone_size: .
d_call: TRBD1
v_call: TRBV7-2
j_call: TRBJ1-2
cdr3_nt: TGTGCCAGCAGCGGGACAGGGGTTGTTGGCTACACCTTC
cdr3_aa: CASSGTGVVGYTF

clone_size: .
d_call: TRBD1
v_call: TRBV7-2
j_call: TRBJ2-5
cdr3_nt: TGTGCCAGCAGCCCCGGGACAGGGATCGAGACCCAGTACTTC
cdr3_aa: CASSPGTGIETQYF

clone_size: .
d_call: .
v_call: TRBV7-9
j_call: TRBJ1-2
cdr3_nt: TGTGCCAGCAGCCGTTTCGCAGCTAACTATGGCTACACCTTC
cdr3_aa: CASSRFAANYGYTF

clone_size: once
d_call: .
v_call: TRBV5-5
j_call: TRBJ1-4
cdr3_nt: TGTGCCAGCAGCTTGGTTCGGGGATATAAACTGTTTTTT
cdr3_aa: CASSLVRGYKLFF

clone_size: .
d_call: .
v_call: TRBV6-5
j_call: TRBJ2-6
cdr3_nt: TGTGCCAGCAGACAGGGTCCTGGGGCCAACGTCCTGACTTTC
cdr3_aa: CASRQGPGANVLTF

clone_size: .
d_call: .
v_call: TRBV7-2
j_call: TRBJ1-2
cdr3_nt: TGTGCCAGCAGCTTCCTCGGGGCAGGGGACGACGGGACCTTC
cdr3_aa: CASSFLGAGDDGTF

clone_size: few
d_call: .
v_call: TRBV5-1
j_call: TRBJ2-7
cdr3_nt: TGCGCCAGCAGCTTCCAGCCCTACGAGCAGTACTTC
cdr3_aa: CASSFQPYEQYF

clone_size: .
d_call: .
v_call: TRBV5-1
j_call: TRBJ1-5
cdr3_nt: TGCGCCAGCAGCGAGGGACAATATAGCAATCAGCCCCAGCATTTT
cdr3_aa: CASSEGQYSNQPQHF

clone_size: .
d_call: .
v_call: TRBV5-1
j_call: TRBJ2-7
cdr3_nt: TGCGCCAGCAGCATTTATAAGGGGGTAAATTCCTACGAGCAGTACTTC
cdr3_aa: CASSIYKGVNSYEQYF

clone_size: .
d_call: TRBD1
v_call: TRBV2
j_call: TRBJ1-1
cdr3_nt: TGTGCCAGCAGTGAAAGGGGGACCTCGACAGGGCTCGCTGAAGCTTTCTTT
cdr3_aa: CASSERGTSTGLAEAFF

clone_size: .
d_call: TRBD1
v_call: TRBV28
j_call: TRBJ1-1
cdr3_nt: TGTGCCAGCAGCCTGACGACAGGGGCCGGGCGGACTGAAGCTTTCTTT
cdr3_aa: CASSLTTGAGRTEAFF

clone_size: .
d_call: .
v_call: TRBV19
j_call: TRBJ1-2
cdr3_nt: TGTGCCAGTAGTATACCAGGTGGCAGGGAGGAAAGGAGCTATGGCTACACCTTC
cdr3_aa: CASSIPGGREERSYGYTF

clone_size: .
d_call: TRBD1
v_call: TRBV7-9
j_call: TRBJ1-4
cdr3_nt: TGTGCCAGCAGCCGACAGGGGTATAATGAAAAACTGTTTTTT
cdr3_aa: CASSRQGYNEKLFF

clone_size: .
d_call: TRBD1
v_call: TRBV28
j_call: TRBJ2-2
cdr3_nt: TGTGCCAGCTTGACAGGGGGCTCAGGCACCGGGGAGCTGTTTTTT
cdr3_aa: CASLTGGSGTGELFF